This passage covers 26 T cell receptor beta chains from one sample sequenced in a study of read filtering for tumor transcriptome and immune sequencing. From 300 to 400 ng of RNA, a library with molecular barcoded alpha/delta and beta/gamma adaptors was made. MiXCR, run by TCRdb on the reads, gives a single entry per CDR3 protein. The table records about 86,000 distinct CDR3 sequences, approximately 13% of them present only once. Sequencing input: a population of CD138-negative cells sorted from bone marrow. The origin of the receptors is a donor at least 40 years old with multiple myeloma.

This clonotype has a count of ten or more. This chain links TRBV30 with TRBJ2-1; 9 nucleotides match TRBD2. Trimming cost V 7 bases and J 10 bases; bases outside gene matches: 8. Germline-derived CDR1 and CDR2 are GTSNPN and SVGIG (reference sequence). This CDR3 has 12 amino acids. The CDR3 nucleotides are TGTGCCTCAACAGCGGGAGGCGACGAGCAGTTCTTC. The encoded protein is CASTAGGDEQFF. Complete variable domain (other parts from reference TRBV30 and TRBJ2-1): SQTIHQWPATLVQPVGSPLSLECTVEGTSNPNLYWYRQAAGRGLQLLFYSVGIGQISSEVPQNLSASRPQDRQFILSSKKLLLSDSGFYLCASTAGGDEQFFGPGTRLTVL.

This clonotype turned up a few times. The chain combines TRBV12-3 or TRBV12-4 with TRBJ1-5, with D perhaps matching TRBD1 (5 bases). Deletions cut 3 bases from V and 6 bases from J, with 9 bases between. CDR3 length equals 13 residues. The CDR3 bases are TGTGCCAGCAGTTTGGGGGAGGGTCAGCCCCAGCATTTT. Its protein is CASSLGEGQPQHF.

This clonotype was seen at least ten times. The rearrangement uses TRBV6-5 and TRBJ2-1; 7 nucleotides line up with TRBD2. CDR1 MNHEY and CDR2 SVGAGI come from the germline V gene. This CDR3 is 15 amino acids long. The V segment lost 6 bases and the J segment 2 bases; nucleotides outside the gene matches: 7. CDR3 in amino acids: CASSGGTAAYNEQFF. The CDR3 coding sequence is TGTGCCAGCAGCGGGGGGACGGCCGCCTACAATGAGCAGTTCTTC.

This clonotype has a count of ten or more. Its ends do not fully match the called genes, so a read error is possible. The CDR3 DNA sequence: TGTGCCAGCAGCCCTGGAGAGACCCAGTACTTC. It translates to CASSPGETQYF. The genes are TRBV5-1 and TRBJ2-5, with D unclear. Germline assignment: CDR1 SGHRS and CDR2 YFSETQ. CDR3 length equals 11 residues.

This clonotype was seen ten or more times. The chain combines TRBV7-8 with TRBJ2-1; either TRBD1 or TRBD2 may fit D (6 bases each). With 4 bases removed from V and 6 bases from J, the gap between germline ends came to 19 bases. The CDR3 loop spans 16 amino acids. Germline values: CDR1 SGHVS, CDR2 FQNEAQ. The CDR3 sequence: CASSSRGAGSSNEQFF. The CDR3, as DNA: TGTGCCAGCAGCTCAAGGGGGGCGGGATCGAGCAATGAGCAGTTCTTC.

This clonotype was counted only a few times. In DNA, the CDR3 is TGCGCCAGCAGCCGAGGGTCTAGCACAGATACGCAGTATTTT. Translated, it gives CASSRGSSTDTQYF. The chain carries TRBV4-1 and TRBJ2-3; D is possibly TRBD2 (5 bases). V lost 4 bases and J lost 0, with 8 bases in between. The CDR3 covers 14 residues. Germline V gene lookup returns CDR1 MGHRA and CDR2 YSYEKL.

This clonotype was observed at least ten times. The rearrangement uses TRBV11-3 and TRBJ2-4, with D tentatively TRBD1 (6 bases). Germline loops: CDR1 SGHNT, CDR2 YENEEA. V gave up 3 bases and J gave up 4 bases, with 13 bases separating them. This CDR3 region has 15 residues. CDR3 loop: CASSFSQTGKNIQYF. CDR3 bases: TGTGCCAGCAGCTTTTCGCAAACAGGGAAAAACATTCAGTACTTC.

The V call is TRBV7-2, the J call TRBJ2-5, with 7 bases that match TRBD1. The V gene's germline CDR1 is SGHTA and CDR2 FQGNSA. The ends lost 7 bases at V and 2 bases at J; junction bases unmatched: 4. The CDR3 totals 13 residues. Here the CDR3 DNA reads TGTGCCAGCAAGAGGGGACAGCAAGAGACCCAGTACTTC. Protein sequence: CASKRGQQETQYF. Together with reference TRBV7-2 and TRBJ2-5, the CDR3 gives the full variable domain: GAGVSQSPSNKVTEKGKDVELRCDPISGHTALYWYRQSLGQGLEFLIYFQGNSAPDKSGLPSDRFSAERTGGSVSTLTIQRTQQEDSAVYLCASKRGQQETQYFGPGTRLLVL.

This chain links TRBV12-3 or TRBV12-4 with TRBJ2-3, with 12 bases matching TRBD2. The CDR3 has 15 amino acids. Trimming took 5 bases from V and 3 from J; bases not matched to a gene: 3. The CDR3 region is CASSRGLAGTDTQYF. In nucleotides, the CDR3 is TGTGCCAGCAGTCGCGGACTAGCGGGGACAGATACGCAGTATTTT.

This clonotype appeared a few times. This chain connects TRBV19 to TRBJ1-2; no clear D. The V end lost 7 bases, the J end lost 5 bases, and 14 bases lay between the germline ends. This CDR3 spans 13 amino acids. Germline lookup yields CDR1 LNHDA and CDR2 SQIVND (reference sequence). CDR3 in DNA: TGTGCCAGTACCCCCGGACCTCGATATGGCTACACCTTC. Its protein is CASTPGPRYGYTF. Together with reference TRBV19 and TRBJ1-2, the CDR3 gives the full variable domain: DGGITQSPKYLFRKEGQNVTLSCEQNLNHDAMYWYRQDPGQGLRLIYYSQIVNDFQKGDIAEGYSVSREKKESFPLTVTSAQKNPTAFYLCASTPGPRYGYTFGSGTRLTVV.

This clonotype was detected ten times or more. The rearrangement links TRBV24-1 to TRBJ2-1; either TRBD1 or TRBD2 may supply D (6 bases each). V dropped 1 base and J dropped 2 bases, with 8 bases sitting between them. From germline, CDR1 is KGHDR and CDR2 SFDVKD. CDR3 length: 15 amino acids. The CDR3 DNA is TGTGCCACCAGTGATTTAGGGGGGACCTACAATGAGCAGTTCTTC. Its translation is CATSDLGGTYNEQFF.

This clonotype was observed at least ten times. The chain links TRBV12-3 or TRBV12-4 to TRBJ2-7, with TRBD1 identical over 7 bases. The ends lost 7 bases at V and 0 bases at J; junction bases unmatched: 15. This CDR3 comprises 17 residues. The DNA for the CDR3 is TGTGCCAGCACCCCCTCATTTGGACAGGAAAGCTCCTACGAGCAGTACTTC. Its translation: CASTPSFGQESSYEQYF.

At least ten counts were recorded for this clonotype. The V gene is TRBV29-1, the J gene TRBJ1-1; D not certain. This CDR3 is 14 amino acids long. Trimming left V 1 base short and J 7 bases short, with 16 bases between. Germline V CDR1 and CDR2: SQVTM, ANQGSEA. The CDR3 coding sequence is TGCAGCGTTGAAGTGAACAGTGCCAGCGGTGAAGCTTTCTTT. This translates into CSVEVNSASGEAFF.

This clonotype was observed at least ten times. The rearrangement uses TRBV28 and TRBJ2-1, with 13 bases matching TRBD2. V dropped 6 bases and J dropped 6; count of bases not matched to a gene: 5. The CDR3 covers 15 residues. Looked up from germline, CDR1 is MDHEN and CDR2 is SYDVKM. The CDR3 sequence: CASSPGLAGVNEQFF. As DNA, the CDR3 is TGTGCCAGCAGCCCAGGACTAGCGGGAGTCAATGAGCAGTTCTTC. The full variable domain, with the rest looked up from reference TRBV28 and TRBJ2-1, is DVKVTQSSRYLVKRTGEKVFLECVQDMDHENMFWYRQDPGLGLRLIYFSYDVKMKEKGDIPEGYSVSREKKERFSLILESASTNQTSMYLCASSPGLAGVNEQFFGPGTRLTVL.

V is TRBV12-3 or TRBV12-4 and J is TRBJ2-2, with TRBD2 matching over 12 bases. V gave up 3 bases and J gave up 8 bases; unmatched junction bases: 10. CDR3 length: 17 amino acids. DNA for the CDR3: TGTGCCAGCAGTTTTAGTAAGACTAGCGGGAGCAAAGGGGAGCTGTTTTTT. It translates to CASSFSKTSGSKGELFF.

Concerning this clonotype itself: This probably arose from a read error, given a far larger clone one base away. This chain joins TRBV11-3 and TRBJ1-1; D gene uncertain. In germline, CDR1 is SGHNT, CDR2 YENEEA. This CDR3 comprises 15 residues. CDR3 in amino acids: CAGSLPFGRYTEAFF. The CDR3 DNA is TGTGCCGGCAGCTTGCCCTTTGGGAGGTACACTGAAGCTTTCTTT.

This chain's CDR3 is CASTAGTIGEQYF. In DNA, the CDR3 is TGTGCCAGCACCGCAGGGACAATTGGGGAGCAGTACTTC. This chain connects TRBV6-6 to TRBJ2-7; perhaps TRBD1 as D (6 bases). The V end lost 7 bases, the J end lost 7 bases, and 17 bases lay between the germline ends. The germline CDR1 and CDR2 sequences are MNHNY and SVGAGI (reference sequence). CDR3 length equals 13 residues.

This clonotype was seen a handful of times. The chain couples TRBV21-1 to TRBJ2-2; TRBD1, as called in the table, went unchecked against the DNA. TRBV21-1 corresponds to a pseudogene. This CDR3 region has 17 residues. This CDR3 is CASSTQTRQGYTGELFF. Here the CDR3 DNA reads TGTGCCAGCAGCACGCAGACTAGACAGGGATACACCGGGGAGCTGTTTTTT.

This clonotype was recorded at least ten times. V is TRBV27 and J is TRBJ2-7; D not resolved. The CDR3 has 14 amino acids. The germline CDR1 and CDR2 sequences are MNHEY and SMNVEV (reference sequence). V was pared by 3 bases and J by 0 bases, with 9 bases between. The CDR3 DNA follows: TGTGCCAGCAGTTTGTTCCCTGTCTCCTACGAGCAGTACTTC. It yields the protein CASSLFPVSYEQYF.

Ten or more counts support this clonotype. The CDR3 DNA is TGTGCCTGGAGTGTAACAGATACGCAGTATTTT. Its protein is CAWSVTDTQYF. The V call is TRBV30, the J call TRBJ2-3; D is unclear. The CDR3 runs 11 residues. Germline values: CDR1 GTSNPN, CDR2 SVGIG (reference sequence). The ends were cut back, 0 bases at V and 3 bases at J, with 1 base in the middle. Based on the CDR3 plus reference TRBV30 and TRBJ2-3, the full variable domain is SQTIHQWPATLVQPVGSPLSLECTVEGTSNPNLYWYRQAAGRGLQLLFYSVGIGQISSEVPQNLSASRPQDRQFILSSKKLLLSDSGFYLCAWSVTDTQYFGPGTRLTVL.

This clonotype has at least ten counts. This may arise from a read error, as a much more abundant clone is one base away. The CDR3 DNA reads TGTGCCAGCAGCTTCTACGATGAGCAGTTCTTC. Residues: CASSFYDEQFF. The genes are TRBV7-2 and TRBJ2-1; D remains unclear. Germline CDR1 and CDR2: SGHTA and FQGNSA. The CDR3 extends over 11 amino acids.

This clonotype was found many times. The genes are TRBV29-1 and TRBJ2-7, with 9 bases identical to TRBD1. Per germline, CDR1 SQVTM and CDR2 ANQGSEA. The CDR3 runs to 16 residues. V shed 1 base and J 2 bases; nucleotides not matched to a gene: 9. As DNA, the CDR3 is TGCAGCGTTGAAGCCCCGGGACAGGGCCCGACCTACGAGCAGTACTTC. Translating it yields CSVEAPGQGPTYEQYF.

In its sample, this clonotype was seen a few times. This chain uses TRBV28 with TRBJ1-3; maybe TRBD1 (5 bases). This CDR3 spans 12 amino acids. Trimming shortened V by 11 bases and J by 2 bases, and 10 bases separated the two germline ends. The germline gives CDR1 MDHEN, CDR2 SYDVKM. The CDR3 DNA reads TGTGCCGCCCGGGGCCCTGGAAACACCATATATTTT. Amino acid sequence: CAARGPGNTIYF.

This clonotype was observed at least ten times. Here the CDR3 DNA reads TGCGCCAGCAGCCCGGCGGGTGGAAGAGCCCAGCATTTT. Protein: CASSPAGGRAQHF. The rearrangement uses TRBV5-1 and TRBJ1-5; D gene unclear. CDR1 and CDR2 from the germline V gene are SGHRS and YFSETQ. CDR3 length equals 13 residues. V was cut by 4 bases and J by 11 bases, with 16 bases left in between. Filled out from reference TRBV5-1 and TRBJ1-5, the complete variable domain reads KAGVTQTPRYLIKTRGQQVTLSCSPISGHRSVSWYQQTPGQGLQFLFEYFSETQRNKGNFPGRFSGRQFSNSRSEMNVSTLELGDSALYLCASSPAGGRAQHFGDGTRLSIL.

In its sample, this clonotype was seen many times. The chain carries TRBV5-1 and TRBJ2-3; D may match TRBD1 or TRBD2 (6 bases each). V lost 0 bases to trimming and J lost 4 bases, with 15 bases between them. This CDR3 has 16 residues. Germline V gene lookup returns CDR1 SGHRS and CDR2 YFSETQ. CDR3 sequence (DNA): TGCGCCAGCAGCTTGGGCCCTAAGGGGGGTCCAGATACGCAGTATTTT. It yields the protein CASSLGPKGGPDTQYF.

The chain has TRBV28 and TRBJ1-2; TRBD1 might be the D (5 bases). Germline CDR1 is MDHEN and CDR2 is SYDVKM. CDR3 length: 12 amino acids. The V end lost 3 bases, the J end lost 4 bases, and 6 bases lay between the germline ends. CDR3 protein: CASSLQGYGYTF. The CDR3 DNA reads TGTGCCAGCAGTTTGCAGGGCTATGGCTACACCTTC.